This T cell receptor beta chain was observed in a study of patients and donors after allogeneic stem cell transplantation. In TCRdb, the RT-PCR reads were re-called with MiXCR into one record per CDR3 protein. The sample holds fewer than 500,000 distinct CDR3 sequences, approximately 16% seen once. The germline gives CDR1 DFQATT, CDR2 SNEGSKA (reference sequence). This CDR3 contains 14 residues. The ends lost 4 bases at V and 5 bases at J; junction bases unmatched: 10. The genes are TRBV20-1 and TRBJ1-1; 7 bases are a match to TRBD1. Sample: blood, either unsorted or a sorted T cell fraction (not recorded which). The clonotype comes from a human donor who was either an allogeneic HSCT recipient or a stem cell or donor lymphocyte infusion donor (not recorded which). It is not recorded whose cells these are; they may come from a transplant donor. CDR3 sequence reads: CSATRQGGLTEAFF. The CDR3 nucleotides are TGCAGTGCTACCCGACAGGGAGGCTTAACTGAAGCTTTCTTT.